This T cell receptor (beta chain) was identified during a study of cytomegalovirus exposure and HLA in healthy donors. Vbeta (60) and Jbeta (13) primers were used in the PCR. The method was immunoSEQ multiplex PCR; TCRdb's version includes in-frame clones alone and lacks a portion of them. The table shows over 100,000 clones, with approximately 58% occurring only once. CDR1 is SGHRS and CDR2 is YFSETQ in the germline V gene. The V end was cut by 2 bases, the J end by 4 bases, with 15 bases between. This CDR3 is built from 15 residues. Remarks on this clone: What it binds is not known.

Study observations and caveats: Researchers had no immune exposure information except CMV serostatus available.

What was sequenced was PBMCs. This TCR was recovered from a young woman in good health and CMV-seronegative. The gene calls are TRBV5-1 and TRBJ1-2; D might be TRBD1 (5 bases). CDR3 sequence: CASSFGYTGIYGYTF. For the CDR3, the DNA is TGCGCCAGCAGCTTTGGATATACAGGCATCTATGGCTACACCTTC.